The source of this T cell receptor (beta chain) is a study of T-cell memory formation after mild COVID-19. Study-wide background: TCR clustering was largely donor specific.

TCRdb processed the 5' RACE reads anew with MiXCR; each CDR3 protein has one entry. The sample lists under 400,000 distinct CDR3 sequences, roughly 21% occurring once. Per the germline V gene, CDR1 is SEHNR and CDR2 is FQNEAQ (reference sequence). V lost 4 bases, J lost 3 bases, and 11 bases lay in between. CDR3 size: 14 residues. General study results and limits: Later expanders leaned CD4+, whereas clones that contracted between day 15 and 85 were balanced CD4/CD8.

The table lists this clonotype with a few counts. Its antigen is not identified. Specimen: PBMCs or a T cell subset sorted from them (not recorded which). The TCR was taken from an adult woman who had mild COVID-19 (a few samples of this study predate the infection). Cell type and time point are not known. The gene calls are TRBV7-9 and TRBJ2-3; a weak D match, TRBD2 (6 bases). The CDR3 sequence: CASSWWGVTDTQYF. The CDR3 coding sequence is TGTGCCAGCAGCTGGTGGGGGGTGACAGATACGCAGTATTTT.